This T cell receptor beta chain comes out of a study of cytotoxic CD8 clonotypes in ibrutinib-treated CLL. Study-wide results and limits: With treatment, public clonotypes, which were uncommon, either contracted or remained stable. Baseline levels were approached again at progression, after clonality had risen at ibrutinib response. At baseline, clonality was higher than in age-matched healthy donors and correlated with CD8+ counts. Progressing patients had sampling times that differed from those of sustained-remission patients.

Generated by immunoSEQ multiplex PCR, the TCRdb table keeps only in-frame clones and is missing some. This sample carries about 270,000 clones, 60% to 80% of them seen once, and the ten largest clones take roughly 5.7%. CDR1 and CDR2 (germline): SGHNT, YENEEA. There are 15 residues in the CDR3. The ends lost 5 bases at V and 1 base at J; junction bases unmatched: 2. Worth noting for this clone: The antigen remains unidentified.

Sequencing used PBMCs, obtained at disease progression, from a patient treated with ibrutinib. The clonotype originates from a human donor with chronic lymphocytic leukemia. The gene calls are TRBV11-3 and TRBJ2-6; 7 positions agree with TRBD1. The CDR3 sequence is CASSKGQSGANVLTF. The CDR3 nucleotides read TGTGCCAGCAGCAAGGGACAGTCTGGGGCCAACGTCCTGACTTTC.